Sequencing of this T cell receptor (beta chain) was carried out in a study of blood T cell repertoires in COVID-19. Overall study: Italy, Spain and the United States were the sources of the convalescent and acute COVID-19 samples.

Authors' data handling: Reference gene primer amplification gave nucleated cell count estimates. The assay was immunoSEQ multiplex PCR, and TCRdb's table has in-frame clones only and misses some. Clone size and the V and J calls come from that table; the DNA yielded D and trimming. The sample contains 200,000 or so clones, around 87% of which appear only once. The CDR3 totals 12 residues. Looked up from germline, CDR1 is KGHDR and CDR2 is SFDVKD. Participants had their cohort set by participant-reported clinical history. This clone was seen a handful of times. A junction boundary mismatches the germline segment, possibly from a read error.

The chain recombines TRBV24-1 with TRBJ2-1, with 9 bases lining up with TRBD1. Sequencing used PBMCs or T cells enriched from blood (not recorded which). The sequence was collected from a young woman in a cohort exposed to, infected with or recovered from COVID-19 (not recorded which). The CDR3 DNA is TGTGCCACCAGTGATTGGGACAGGGCGTTGGTCTTC. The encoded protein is CATSDWDRALVF.